This T cell receptor beta chain was retrieved from a study of cytomegalovirus exposure and HLA in healthy donors. The germline V gene has CDR1 SQVTM and CDR2 ANQGSEA. V lost 7 bases to trimming and J lost 2 bases, with 12 bases between them. The CDR3 extends over 13 amino acids. Whole-study findings and limits: The study flagged some 170 TCR beta chains as cytomegalovirus-associated.

Details on this clone: The antigen remains unidentified.

The PCR made use of 60 Vbeta and 13 Jbeta primers. Clones were read by immunoSEQ multiplex PCR, and TCRdb kept only the in-frame ones, dropping some. This repertoire shows tens of thousands of clones, about four fifths found once; its top ten account for roughly 4.2%. Healthy people donating bone marrow made up the donors. The rearrangement joins TRBV29-1 to TRBJ2-1; D uncertain. Sequencing was carried out using PBMCs. The receptor was derived from a man between 60 and 75 years old in good health and CMV-seronegative. For the CDR3, the DNA is TGCAGCGCTCTCCCAGAACCCTACAATGAGCAGTTCTTC. The encoded protein is CSALPEPYNEQFF.